This T cell receptor beta chain was recorded in a study of cytomegalovirus exposure and HLA in healthy donors. V lost 4 bases to trimming and J lost 3 bases, with 10 bases between them. This CDR3 is 12 amino acids long. The germline V gene has CDR1 SQVTM and CDR2 ANQGSEA. Overall study findings and caveats: The authors confirmed in vitro that a few CMV-associated chains were specific for CMV antigens.

Profiled with immunoSEQ multiplex PCR; TCRdb holds only in-frame clones, not every one. Among some 40,000 clones listed, over 85% were seen once. A note on this clone: Its antigen is undetermined.

The source is a man younger than 35 in good health and CMV-seronegative. Sample: PBMCs. J is TRBJ2-7 and V is TRBV29-1; possible D gene TRBD2, 6 bases. In nucleotides, the CDR3 is TGCAGCGTTGCGCGGGGTAACTACGAGCAGTACTTC. As protein: CSVARGNYEQYF.